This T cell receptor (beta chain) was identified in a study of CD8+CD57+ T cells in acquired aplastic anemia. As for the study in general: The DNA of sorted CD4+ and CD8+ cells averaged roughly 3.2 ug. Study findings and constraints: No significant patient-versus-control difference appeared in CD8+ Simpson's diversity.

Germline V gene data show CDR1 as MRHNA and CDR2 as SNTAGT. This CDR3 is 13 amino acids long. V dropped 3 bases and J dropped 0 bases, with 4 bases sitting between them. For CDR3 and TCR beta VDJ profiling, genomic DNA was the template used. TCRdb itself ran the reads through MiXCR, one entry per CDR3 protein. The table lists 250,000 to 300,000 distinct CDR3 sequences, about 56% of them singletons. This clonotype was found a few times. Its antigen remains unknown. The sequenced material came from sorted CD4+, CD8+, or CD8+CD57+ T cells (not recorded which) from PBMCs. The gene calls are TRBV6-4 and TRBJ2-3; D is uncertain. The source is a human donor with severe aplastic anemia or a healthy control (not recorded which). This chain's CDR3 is CASSEDSTDTQYF. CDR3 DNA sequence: TGTGCCAGCAGTGAGGACAGCACAGATACGCAGTATTTT.